This record concerns one T cell receptor (beta chain) sequence. Some clones are missing from TCRdb's copy, which holds only in-frame ones; the method was immunoSEQ multiplex PCR. The sample comprises 2 million to 2.5 million clones, just over 90% of which are singletons, and about 0.37% rests with the top ten. The source of the sample is a study of shared clonotypes between healthy human individuals. Trimming shortened V by 7 bases and J by 2 bases, and 13 bases separated the two germline ends. The CDR3 runs to 13 residues. CDR1 SGHRS and CDR2 YFSETQ come from the germline V gene. The gene calls are TRBV5-1 and TRBJ2-7, with a tentative D call TRBD1 (6 bases). This TCR was recovered from a man aged 18 to 29 in good health. Some clones in this sample may be carry-over from other donors' samples. The sample was naive CD4+ T cells from PBMCs. Sample subset: CD45RA+ positively selected. The CDR3 coding sequence is TGCGCCAGCGGCCCAGGACAGCCCTACGAGCAGTACTTC. It encodes CASGPGQPYEQYF.